The 9 T cell receptor beta chains reported below all come from one sample, sequenced in a study of cytomegalovirus exposure and HLA in healthy donors. The assay was immunoSEQ multiplex PCR, and TCRdb's table has in-frame clones only and misses some. The sample consists of 150,000 or so clones, just over 85% of them appearing once. The specimen sequenced was PBMCs. The receptors here all came from a human donor in good health.

This clone was found once. The chain combines TRBV30 with TRBJ2-7, with 8 bases lining up with TRBD2. The CDR3 is 14 amino acids. The germline CDR1 and CDR2 sequences are GTSNPN and SVGIG (reference sequence). Unmatched junction bases numbered 9, after V lost 3 bases and J lost 5 bases. The CDR3 coding sequence is TGTGCCTGGAGCCTCCCGGGGGGGTCGGACGAGCAGTACTTC. Its protein is CAWSLPGGSDEQYF.

The chain is built from TRBV5-1 and TRBJ2-1; TRBD2 agrees at 13 bases. V lost 5 bases to trimming and J lost 5 bases; unmatched junction nucleotides: 13. This CDR3 is 18 amino acids long. The germline CDR1 and CDR2 sequences are SGHRS and YFSETQ. The CDR3 coding sequence is TGCGCCAGCAGACGACAGCAGACTAGCGGGAGGATGAACAATGAGCAGTTCTTC. Protein sequence: CASRRQQTSGRMNNEQFF.

The genes are TRBV6-1 and TRBJ2-5; TRBD2 might be the D (5 bases). The CDR3 has 14 residues. The ends were cut back, 7 bases at V and 2 bases at J, with 14 bases in the middle. Germline CDR1 is MNHNS and CDR2 is SASEGT. In DNA form, the CDR3 reads TGTGCCAGCAATCTAGCCCGAATACAAGAGACCCAGTACTTC. Amino acids: CASNLARIQETQYF.

This clone is labeled medium-sized (0.01 to 0.1%). The gene calls are TRBV7-9 and TRBJ2-1; 9 bases are shared with TRBD2. Trimming cost V 3 bases and J 3 bases; bases outside gene matches: 6. The CDR3 sequence is 16 residues long. The germline gives CDR1 SEHNR, CDR2 FQNEAQ (reference sequence). CDR3 amino acids: CASSLGSGSLYNEQFF. DNA of the CDR3: TGTGCCAGCAGCTTGGGTAGCGGGAGTCTCTACAATGAGCAGTTCTTC.

V is TRBV4-3 and J is TRBJ2-5; TRBD1 matches at 9 bases. CDR3 length: 16 amino acids. Per germline, CDR1 LGHNA and CDR2 YSLEER. Germline trimming cut 4 bases from V and 2 bases from J; bases unmatched to any gene: 8. CDR3 region: CASSRNIGTGQETQYF. The CDR3 nucleotides read TGCGCCAGCAGCCGGAATATCGGGACAGGGCAAGAGACCCAGTACTTC.

This clone has more than one count but fewer than ten. The rearrangement links TRBV11-2 to TRBJ2-7; 11 positions match TRBD2. Losses at the gene ends were 6 bases for V and 6 bases for J; bases not matched to a gene: 10. This CDR3 is built from 15 residues. The V gene's germline CDR1 is SGHAT and CDR2 FQNNGV. The CDR3 sequence is CASRNSGGAFSEQYF. Here the CDR3 DNA reads TGTGCCAGCAGGAATAGCGGGGGGGCCTTTTCCGAGCAGTACTTC.

This clone was counted once. The chain is built from TRBV7-2 and TRBJ1-2; 7 bases match TRBD1. CDR1 and CDR2 from the germline V gene are SGHTA and FQGNSA. CDR3 size: 14 residues. After removal of 5 bases from V and 5 bases from J, the junction contained 8 bases not matched to a gene. Here the CDR3 reads CASSLLGGAYGYTF. CDR3 in DNA: TGTGCCAGCAGCCTTCTAGGGGGCGCGTATGGCTACACCTTC.

The CDR3 nucleotides read TGTGCCAGCAGCCCCTCTAGTTCTGGAAACACCATATATTTT. Amino acids: CASSPSSSGNTIYF. The chain has TRBV5-4 and TRBJ1-3; no clear D. Germline CDR1 and CDR2: SGHNT and YYREEE (reference sequence). V lost 4 bases and J lost 1, with 9 bases in between. The CDR3 consists of 14 residues.

The sample holds one count of this clone. This chain links TRBV7-3 with TRBJ2-2; 7 bases are shared with TRBD1. There are 14 residues in the CDR3. Germline V gene data show CDR1 as SGHTA and CDR2 as FQGTGA. The trim removed 5 bases at V and 4 bases at J, leaving 4 bases unmatched. The CDR3: CASSTQGRTGELFF. CDR3 sequence (DNA): TGTGCCAGCAGCACACAGGGGCGCACCGGGGAGCTGTTTTTT.